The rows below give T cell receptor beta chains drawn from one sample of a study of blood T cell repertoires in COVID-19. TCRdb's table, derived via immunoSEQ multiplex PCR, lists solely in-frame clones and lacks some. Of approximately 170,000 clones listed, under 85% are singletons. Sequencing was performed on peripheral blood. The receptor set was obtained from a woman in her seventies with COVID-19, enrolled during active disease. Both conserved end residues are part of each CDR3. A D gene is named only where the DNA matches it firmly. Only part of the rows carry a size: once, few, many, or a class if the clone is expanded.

DNA: TGTGCCAGCAGCCAAGAAAGCAGGTCCACTGAAGCTTTCTTT
CDR3: CASSQESRSTEAFF
D: -
J: TRBJ1-1
size: few
V: TRBV14

DNA: TGTGCCAGCAGCTTTGACAGGGGTAACTTCTACGAGCAGTACTTC
CDR3: CASSFDRGNFYEQYF
D: TRBD1
J: TRBJ2-7
size: -
V: TRBV7-8

DNA: TGCGCCAGCAGCCAAGTCACCGGGAGGCCCTACAATGAGCAGTTCTTC
CDR3: CASSQVTGRPYNEQFF
D: TRBD2
J: TRBJ2-1
size: -
V: TRBV4-3

DNA: TGTGCCAGCAGCTTAGCAGCCAACACTGAAGCTTTCTTT
CDR3: CASSLAANTEAFF
D: -
J: TRBJ1-1
size: -
V: TRBV7-9

DNA: TGTGCCAGTACCCCCGGGACAGGGGGTTACGAGCAGTACTTC
CDR3: CASTPGTGGYEQYF
D: TRBD1
J: TRBJ2-7
size: -
V: TRBV19

DNA: TGTGCCAGCCAAATCCAGAACACTGAAGCTTTCTTT
CDR3: CASQIQNTEAFF
D: -
J: TRBJ1-1
size: -
V: TRBV7-9

DNA: TGTGCCAGCAGCTATGGCGGCTCCACCTACGAGCAGTACTTC
CDR3: CASSYGGSTYEQYF
D: -
J: TRBJ2-7
size: -
V: TRBV7-2

DNA: TGCAGCGTTGTGACAGGGAGCAACTCTGGAAACACCATATATTTT
CDR3: CSVVTGSNSGNTIYF
D: TRBD1
J: TRBJ1-3
size: medium-sized
V: TRBV29-1

DNA: TGTGCCAGTAGATGGGTTAGCGGGATTTCTGAGCAGTTCTTC
CDR3: CASRWVSGISEQFF
D: TRBD2
J: TRBJ2-1
size: once
V: TRBV19

DNA: TGTGCCAGCAGCTTTTTTGTCGGGGGTGGTGACTTCTACGAGCAGTACTTC
CDR3: CASSFFVGGGDFYEQYF
D: -
J: TRBJ2-7
size: -
V: TRBV13

DNA: TGTGCCAGCAACCAACAAACAGGGACCCAAGAGACCCAGTACTTC
CDR3: CASNQQTGTQETQYF
D: -
J: TRBJ2-5
size: -
V: TRBV14

DNA: TGTGCCAGCAGCCAAGAAGGGACACCGGGACTAGCGGGTATCTACGAGCAGTACTTC
CDR3: CASSQEGTPGLAGIYEQYF
D: TRBD2
J: TRBJ2-7
size: -
V: TRBV4-2

DNA: TGTGCCAGCAGTTACACAGGAACCAATCAGCCCCAGCATTTT
CDR3: CASSYTGTNQPQHF
D: -
J: TRBJ1-5
size: once
V: TRBV6-2/TRBV6-3

DNA: TGTGCCAGCAGCCAATGGGGGGGGCGTAACACTGAAGCTTTCTTT
CDR3: CASSQWGGRNTEAFF
D: -
J: TRBJ1-1
size: -
V: TRBV3-1/TRBV3-2

DNA: TGCAGCGGCGCCGACAGGGGTGGAAAGACCCAGTACTTC
CDR3: CSGADRGGKTQYF
D: TRBD1
J: TRBJ2-5
size: -
V: TRBV29-1

DNA: TGTGCCAGCAGCCCTATAATGGACAGGGGGTCTGGAAACACCATATATTTT
CDR3: CASSPIMDRGSGNTIYF
D: TRBD1
J: TRBJ1-3
size: -
V: TRBV5-6

DNA: TGTGCCAGCAGTCCAACCGGGACAGGGAGCACAGATACGCAGTATTTT
CDR3: CASSPTGTGSTDTQYF
D: TRBD1
J: TRBJ2-3
size: many
V: TRBV27

DNA: TGTGCCAGTAGTCCCCCAGGACAGGGTCTCGCCGAGCAGTACTTC
CDR3: CASSPPGQGLAEQYF
D: TRBD1
J: TRBJ2-7
size: once
V: TRBV19

DNA: TGTGCCAGCAGCCAGTCTTCGGGGGAGCAGTACTTC
CDR3: CASSQSSGEQYF
D: -
J: TRBJ2-7
size: -
V: TRBV3-1/TRBV3-2

DNA: TGTGCCAGCAGGGAGACAGGGTTCTATGGCTACACCTTC
CDR3: CASRETGFYGYTF
D: TRBD1
J: TRBJ1-2
size: -
V: TRBV28

DNA: TGTGCGGCCAGGCAGCAAGTAGAGACCCAGTACTTC
CDR3: CAARQQVETQYF
D: -
J: TRBJ2-5
size: -
V: TRBV28

DNA: TGTGCCAGCAGCTTTAGCGGGAGGGTCCACAATGAGCAGTTCTTC
CDR3: CASSFSGRVHNEQFF
D: TRBD2
J: TRBJ2-1
size: -
V: TRBV7-2

DNA: TGCGCCAGCAGCTTGGCCGCAGGATGGGATGAGCAGTTCTTC
CDR3: CASSLAAGWDEQFF
D: -
J: TRBJ2-1
size: -
V: TRBV5-1

DNA: TGTGCCAGCAGCTTAATATCCTACGAGCAGTACTTC
CDR3: CASSLISYEQYF
D: -
J: TRBJ2-7
size: -
V: TRBV7-2

DNA: TGTGCCAGCAGCTTCGGGACAGGGGTTCGGGAGCAGTACTTC
CDR3: CASSFGTGVREQYF
D: TRBD1
J: TRBJ2-7
size: once
V: TRBV5-6

DNA: TGTGCCAGCAGCCAAGTGAGGCATACAGGGACCCTTAACACTGAAGCTTTCTTT
CDR3: CASSQVRHTGTLNTEAFF
D: -
J: TRBJ1-1
size: once
V: TRBV3-1/TRBV3-2

DNA: TGCAGCGTTCGGGGACAGACCTTTTCCTACGAGCAGTACTTC
CDR3: CSVRGQTFSYEQYF
D: TRBD1
J: TRBJ2-7
size: -
V: TRBV29-1

DNA: TGTGCCAGCAGCCAGACAGCGTATAGCAATCAGCCCCAGCATTTT
CDR3: CASSQTAYSNQPQHF
D: -
J: TRBJ1-5
size: -
V: TRBV5-8

DNA: TGTGCCAGCAGCGTGGGACAGTACAACGAGCAGTACTTC
CDR3: CASSVGQYNEQYF
D: TRBD1
J: TRBJ2-7
size: -
V: TRBV2

DNA: TGTGCCAGCAGCTTAACGGCTAGCGGTAACACAGATACGCAGTATTTT
CDR3: CASSLTASGNTDTQYF
D: TRBD2
J: TRBJ2-3
size: -
V: TRBV7-7

DNA: TGTGCCAGCAGCTCTCGGCTAGCGGGAGGGCCGGGAGATGAGCAGTTCTTC
CDR3: CASSSRLAGGPGDEQFF
D: TRBD2
J: TRBJ2-1
size: -
V: TRBV9

DNA: TGTGCCAGCAGCCCGACGACAGGGGGAGCGGAGCAGTACTTC
CDR3: CASSPTTGGAEQYF
D: TRBD1
J: TRBJ2-7
size: few
V: TRBV11-3

DNA: TGTGCCAGCAGCCGGGACAGTAATCATTCACCCCTCCACTTT
CDR3: CASSRDSNHSPLHF
D: TRBD1
J: TRBJ1-6
size: -
V: TRBV7-9

DNA: TGTGCCAGCAGCTTGGAGCGGGTGGTTGGGGAGCAGTTCTTC
CDR3: CASSLERVVGEQFF
D: -
J: TRBJ2-1
size: -
V: TRBV5-8

DNA: TGTGCCACCAGTTCCCCGACAGATACGCAGTATTTT
CDR3: CATSSPTDTQYF
D: -
J: TRBJ2-3
size: -
V: TRBV24-1

DNA: TGTGCCAGCAGTTCCTCCGGGACTAGCGGGAGAGGGACCTACAATGAGCAGTTCTTC
CDR3: CASSSSGTSGRGTYNEQFF
D: TRBD2
J: TRBJ2-1
size: -
V: TRBV3-1/TRBV3-2

DNA: TGTGCCAGCAGCAAAGGGGCAGGACTAGCGGGAGTTGTCACAGATACGCAGTATTTT
CDR3: CASSKGAGLAGVVTDTQYF
D: -
J: TRBJ2-3
size: -
V: TRBV21-1